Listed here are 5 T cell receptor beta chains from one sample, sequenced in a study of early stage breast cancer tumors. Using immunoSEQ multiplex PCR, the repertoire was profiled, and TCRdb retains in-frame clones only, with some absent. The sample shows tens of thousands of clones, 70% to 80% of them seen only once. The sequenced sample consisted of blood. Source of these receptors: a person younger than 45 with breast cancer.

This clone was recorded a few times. CDR3 coding DNA: TGTGCCAGCAGCTTCCGACAGGACCAGGGACTGTTTTTT. Amino acid sequence: CASSFRQDQGLFF. The J gene is TRBJ1-4, the V gene TRBV7-9; D might be TRBD1 (6 bases). Germline V lookup: CDR1 SEHNR, CDR2 FQNEAQ (reference sequence). CDR3 length: 13 residues. Trimming shortened V by 3 bases and J by 13 bases, and 15 bases separated the two germline ends.

The CDR3 DNA is TGTGCCAGCAGTACCCCGTTGCGCTACACCTTC. Encoded protein: CASSTPLRYTF. The J gene is TRBJ1-2, the V gene TRBV6-6, with D uncertain. V dropped 5 bases and J dropped 9 bases, with 10 bases sitting between them. CDR3 size: 11 residues. The V gene's germline CDR1 is MNHNY and CDR2 SVGAGI (reference sequence).

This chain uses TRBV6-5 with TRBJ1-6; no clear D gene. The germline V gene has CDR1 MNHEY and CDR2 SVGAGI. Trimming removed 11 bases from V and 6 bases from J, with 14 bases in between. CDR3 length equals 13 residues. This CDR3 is CAVSRESNSPLHF. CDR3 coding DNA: TGTGCCGTCTCGAGGGAGTCTAATTCACCCCTCCACTTT.

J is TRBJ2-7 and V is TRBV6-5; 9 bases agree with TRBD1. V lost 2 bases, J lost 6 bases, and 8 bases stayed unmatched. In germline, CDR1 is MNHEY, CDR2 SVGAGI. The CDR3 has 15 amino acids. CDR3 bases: TGTGCCAGCAGTTACCAAGGGACAGGGATTGGCGAGCAGTACTTC. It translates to CASSYQGTGIGEQYF.

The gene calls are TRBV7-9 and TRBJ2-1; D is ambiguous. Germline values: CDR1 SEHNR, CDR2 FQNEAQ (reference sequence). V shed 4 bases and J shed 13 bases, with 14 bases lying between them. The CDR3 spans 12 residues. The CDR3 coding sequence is TGTGCCAGCAGCTCTCTAGGGCGCCCTCAGTTCTTC. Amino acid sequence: CASSSLGRPQFF.